This T cell receptor (beta chain) was identified during a study of regulatory T cells in long-lasting Graves disease. Building of the TCR beta libraries involved iRepertoire HTBI primers and Arm-PCR of CDR3 regions. TCRdb fed the multiplex PCR reads into MiXCR, producing one record per CDR3 protein. In the table there are hundreds of thousands of distinct CDR3 sequences, roughly 21% of which are singletons. As to time point: persistent/refractory GD, antithyroid drugs over 5 years with positive TRAb. RNA extracted from PBMCs served as the sequencing template. A remark on this clonotype: Being one base from a much bigger clone, this may be a read error.

Trimming removed 3 bases at V and 9 bases at J, with 18 bases between. Germline assignment: CDR1 MDHEN and CDR2 SYDVKM. This CDR3 region has 16 residues. The starting material was peripheral blood mononuclear cells (PBMCs), obtained when the disease was refractory, from a patient treated with antithyroid drugs. This TCR was recovered from a female donor with Graves disease. The chain has TRBV28 and TRBJ1-6, with TRBD1 as a possible D gene (6 bases). CDR3: CASSFTYRASFSPLHF. As DNA, the CDR3 is TGTGCCAGCAGTTTCACTTACAGGGCTAGTTTTTCACCCCTCCACTTT.